The next 3 T cell receptor beta chains were all read from a single sample in a study of cytomegalovirus exposure and HLA in healthy donors. The PCR employed 60 Vbeta primers together with 13 Jbeta primers. The assay was immunoSEQ multiplex PCR, and TCRdb's table has in-frame clones only and misses some. The table shows fewer than 110,000 clones, with about 80% occurring only once. The specimen was PBMCs. These receptors all stem from a man aged 40-55 years in good health and CMV-seronegative.

The chain links TRBV7-2 to TRBJ2-5; TRBD1 is a possible D gene (6 bases). The germline CDR1 and CDR2 sequences are SGHTA and FQGNSA. Trimming took 5 bases from V and 2 from J, leaving 12 bases between them. The CDR3 sequence is 14 residues long. CDR3 amino acids: CASSPGDRQETQYF. As DNA, the CDR3 is TGTGCCAGCAGCCCAGGAGACAGGCAAGAGACCCAGTACTTC.

The V call is TRBV10-3, the J call TRBJ2-7, with TRBD2 identical over 10 bases. The CDR3 runs 16 residues. Germline lookup yields CDR1 ENHRY and CDR2 SYGVKD. V was clipped by 2 bases and J by 3 bases; unmatched bases: 7. Written as DNA, the CDR3 is TGTGCCATCAGTGAGGTAACTAGCGGGGTGTACTACGAGCAGTACTTC. As protein: CAISEVTSGVYYEQYF.

The chain carries TRBV7-9 and TRBJ1-5, with D possibly being TRBD1 (5 bases). The CDR3 sequence is 15 residues long. V was shortened by 5 bases and J by 3 bases, with 14 bases between the two germline ends. CDR1 and CDR2 from the germline V gene are SEHNR and FQNEAQ (reference sequence). CDR3 amino acids: CASSPGEWDNQPQHF. CDR3 in DNA: TGTGCCAGCAGCCCGGGGGAGTGGGACAATCAGCCCCAGCATTTT.